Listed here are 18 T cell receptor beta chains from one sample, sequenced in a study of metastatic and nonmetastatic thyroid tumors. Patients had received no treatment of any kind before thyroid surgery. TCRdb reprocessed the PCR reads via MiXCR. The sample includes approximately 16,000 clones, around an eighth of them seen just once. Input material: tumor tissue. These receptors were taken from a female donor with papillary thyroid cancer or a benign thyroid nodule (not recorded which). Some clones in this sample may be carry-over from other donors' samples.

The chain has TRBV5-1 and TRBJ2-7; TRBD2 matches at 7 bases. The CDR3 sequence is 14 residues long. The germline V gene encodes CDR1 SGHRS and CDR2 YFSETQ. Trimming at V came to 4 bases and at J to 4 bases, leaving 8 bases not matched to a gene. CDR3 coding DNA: TGCGCCAGCAGCGAGGCGGGGGTGTCATACGAGCAGTACTTC. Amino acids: CASSEAGVSYEQYF. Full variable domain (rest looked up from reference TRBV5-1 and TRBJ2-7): KAGVTQTPRYLIKTRGQQVTLSCSPISGHRSVSWYQQTPGQGLQFLFEYFSETQRNKGNFPGRFSGRQFSNSRSEMNVSTLELGDSALYLCASSEAGVSYEQYFGPGTRLTVT.

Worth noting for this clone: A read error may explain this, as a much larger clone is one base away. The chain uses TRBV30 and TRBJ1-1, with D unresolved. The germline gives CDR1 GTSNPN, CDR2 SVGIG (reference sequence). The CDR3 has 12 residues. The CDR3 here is CARSRTYTEAFF. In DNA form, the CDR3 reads TGTGCCCGGAGTCGAACATACACTGAAGCTTTCTTT.

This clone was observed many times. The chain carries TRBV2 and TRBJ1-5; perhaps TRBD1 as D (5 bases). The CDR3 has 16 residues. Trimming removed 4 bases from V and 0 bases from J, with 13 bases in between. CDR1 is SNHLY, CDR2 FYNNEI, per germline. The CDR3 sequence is CASSGRQQYSNQPQHF. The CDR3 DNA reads TGTGCCAGCAGTGGGAGACAGCAATATAGCAATCAGCCCCAGCATTTT.

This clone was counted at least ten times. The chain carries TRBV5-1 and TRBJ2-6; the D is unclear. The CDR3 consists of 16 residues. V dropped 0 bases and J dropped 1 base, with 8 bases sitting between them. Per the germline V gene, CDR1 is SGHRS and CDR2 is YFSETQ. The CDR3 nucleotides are TGCGCCAGCAGCTTGGTGGGTAGATCTGGGGCCAACGTCCTGACTTTC. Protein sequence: CASSLVGRSGANVLTF.

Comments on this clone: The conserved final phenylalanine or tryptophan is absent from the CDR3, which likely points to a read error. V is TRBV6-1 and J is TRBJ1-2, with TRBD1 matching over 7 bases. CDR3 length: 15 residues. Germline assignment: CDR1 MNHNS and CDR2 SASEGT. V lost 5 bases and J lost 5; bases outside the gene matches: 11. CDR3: CASSPQGDLGYGYTL. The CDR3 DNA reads TGTGCCAGCAGTCCCCAGGGGGATCTAGGATATGGCTACACCCTC.

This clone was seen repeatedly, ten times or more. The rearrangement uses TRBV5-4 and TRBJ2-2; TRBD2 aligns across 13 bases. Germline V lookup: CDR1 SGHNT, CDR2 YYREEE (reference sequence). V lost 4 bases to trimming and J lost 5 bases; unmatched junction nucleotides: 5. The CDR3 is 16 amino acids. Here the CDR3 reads CASSTGLAGVTGELFF. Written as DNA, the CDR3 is TGTGCCAGCAGCACCGGACTAGCGGGAGTTACCGGGGAGCTGTTTTTT.

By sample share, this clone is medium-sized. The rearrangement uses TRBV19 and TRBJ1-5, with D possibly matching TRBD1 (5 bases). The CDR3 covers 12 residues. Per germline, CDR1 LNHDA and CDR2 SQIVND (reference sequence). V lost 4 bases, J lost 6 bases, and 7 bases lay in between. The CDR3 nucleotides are TGTGCCAGTAGTAGAGGGGCTCAGCCCCAGCATTTT. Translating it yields CASSRGAQPQHF.

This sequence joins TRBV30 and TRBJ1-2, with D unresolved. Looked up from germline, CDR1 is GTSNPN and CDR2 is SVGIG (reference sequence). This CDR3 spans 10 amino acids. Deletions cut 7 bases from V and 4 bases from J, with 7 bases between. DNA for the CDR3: TGTGCCTTCCAGATCTATGGCTACACCTTC. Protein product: CAFQIYGYTF.

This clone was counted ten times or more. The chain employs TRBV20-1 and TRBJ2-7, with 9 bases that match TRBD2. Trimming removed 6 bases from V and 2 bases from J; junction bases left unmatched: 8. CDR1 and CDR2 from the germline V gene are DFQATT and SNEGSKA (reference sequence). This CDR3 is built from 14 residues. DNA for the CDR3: TGCAGTGCCAGCGGGCGGGAGGGGACCTACGAGCAGTACTTC. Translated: CSASGREGTYEQYF.

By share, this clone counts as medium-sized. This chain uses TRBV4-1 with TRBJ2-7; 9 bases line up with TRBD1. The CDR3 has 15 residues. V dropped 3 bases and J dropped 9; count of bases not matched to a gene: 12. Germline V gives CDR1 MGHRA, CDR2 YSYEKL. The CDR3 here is CASSQDTGGSISQYF. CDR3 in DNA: TGCGCCAGCAGCCAGGACACAGGGGGCTCCATTTCGCAGTACTTC.

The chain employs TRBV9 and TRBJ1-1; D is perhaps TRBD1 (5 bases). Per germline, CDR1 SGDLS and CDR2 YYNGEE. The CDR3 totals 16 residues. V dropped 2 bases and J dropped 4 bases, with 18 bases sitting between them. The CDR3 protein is CASSVIGGWGGTEAFF. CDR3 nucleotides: TGTGCCAGCAGCGTTATCGGCGGGTGGGGGGGCACTGAAGCTTTCTTT.

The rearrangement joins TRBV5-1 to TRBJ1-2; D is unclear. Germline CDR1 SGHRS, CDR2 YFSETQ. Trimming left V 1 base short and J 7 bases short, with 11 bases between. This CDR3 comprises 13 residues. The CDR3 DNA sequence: TGCGCCAGCAGCTTGCTAGGGATTTTTGGCTACACCTTC. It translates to CASSLLGIFGYTF.

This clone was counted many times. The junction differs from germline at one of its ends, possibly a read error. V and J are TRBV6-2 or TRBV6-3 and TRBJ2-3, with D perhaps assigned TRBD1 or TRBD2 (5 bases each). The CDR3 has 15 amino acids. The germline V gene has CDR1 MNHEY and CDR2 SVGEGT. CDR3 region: CASSYWVLGVGTLYF. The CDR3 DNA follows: TGTGCCAGCAGTTACTGGGTTCTGGGGGTAGGAACGCTGTATTTT.

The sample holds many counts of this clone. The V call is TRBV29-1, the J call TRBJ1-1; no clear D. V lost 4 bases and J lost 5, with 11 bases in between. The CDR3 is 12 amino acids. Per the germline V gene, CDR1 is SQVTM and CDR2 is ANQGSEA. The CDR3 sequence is CSVADPETEAFF. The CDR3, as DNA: TGCAGCGTTGCTGACCCGGAGACTGAAGCTTTCTTT.

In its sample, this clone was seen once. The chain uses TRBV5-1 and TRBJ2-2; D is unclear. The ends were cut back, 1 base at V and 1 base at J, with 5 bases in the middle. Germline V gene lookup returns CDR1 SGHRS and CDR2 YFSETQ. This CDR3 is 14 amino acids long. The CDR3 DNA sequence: TGCGCCAGCAGCTTGCTCGGGAACACCGGGGAGCTGTTTTTT. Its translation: CASSLLGNTGELFF.

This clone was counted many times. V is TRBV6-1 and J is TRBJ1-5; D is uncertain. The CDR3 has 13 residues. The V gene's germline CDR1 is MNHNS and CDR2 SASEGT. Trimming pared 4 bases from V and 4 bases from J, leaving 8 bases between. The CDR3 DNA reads TGTGCCAGCAGTGCCCTTTGGAATCAGCCCCAGCATTTT. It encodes CASSALWNQPQHF.

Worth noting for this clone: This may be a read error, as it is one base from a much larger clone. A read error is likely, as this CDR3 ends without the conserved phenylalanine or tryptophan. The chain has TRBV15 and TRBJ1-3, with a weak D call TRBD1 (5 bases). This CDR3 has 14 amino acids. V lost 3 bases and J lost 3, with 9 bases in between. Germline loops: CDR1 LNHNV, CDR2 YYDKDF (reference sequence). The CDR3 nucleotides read TGTGCCACCAGCAGGGGAGGGGTTGGAAACACCATATATTCT. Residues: CATSRGGVGNTIYS.

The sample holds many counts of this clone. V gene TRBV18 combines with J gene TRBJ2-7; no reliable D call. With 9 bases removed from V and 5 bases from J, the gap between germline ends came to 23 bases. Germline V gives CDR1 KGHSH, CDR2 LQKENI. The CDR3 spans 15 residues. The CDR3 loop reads CARSTTYWAWNEQYF. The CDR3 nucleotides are TGTGCCAGATCCACCACATACTGGGCCTGGAACGAGCAGTACTTC.